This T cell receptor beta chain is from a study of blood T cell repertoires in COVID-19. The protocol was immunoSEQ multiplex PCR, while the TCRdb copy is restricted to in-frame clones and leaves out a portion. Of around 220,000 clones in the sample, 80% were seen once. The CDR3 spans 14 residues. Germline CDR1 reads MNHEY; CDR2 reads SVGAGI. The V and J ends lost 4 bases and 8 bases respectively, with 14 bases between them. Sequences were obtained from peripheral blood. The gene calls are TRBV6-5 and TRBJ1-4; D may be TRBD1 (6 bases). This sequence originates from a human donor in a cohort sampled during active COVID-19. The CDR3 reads CASSSLGAREKLFF. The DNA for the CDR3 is TGTGCCAGCAGTTCTCTGGGGGCGCGGGAAAAACTGTTTTTT.